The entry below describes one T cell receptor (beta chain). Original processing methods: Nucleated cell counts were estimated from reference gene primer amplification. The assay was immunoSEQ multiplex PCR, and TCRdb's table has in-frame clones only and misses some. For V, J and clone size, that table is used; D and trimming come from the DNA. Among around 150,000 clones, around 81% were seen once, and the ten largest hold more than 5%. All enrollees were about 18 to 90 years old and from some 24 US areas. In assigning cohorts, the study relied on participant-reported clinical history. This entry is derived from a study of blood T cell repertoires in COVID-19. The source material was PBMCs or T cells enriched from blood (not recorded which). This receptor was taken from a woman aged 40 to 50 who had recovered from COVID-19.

The CDR3 loop reads CASSDQGAGYTF. In DNA, the CDR3 is TGTGCCAGCAGTGACCAGGGGGCTGGCTACACCTTC. This chain uses TRBV6-1 with TRBJ1-2; 8 nucleotides match TRBD1. The CDR3 covers 12 residues. The junction had 1 base not matched to a gene; V was cut back by 3 bases and J by 7 bases. Germline V gene lookup returns CDR1 MNHNS and CDR2 SASEGT.